One and the same sample provided the 8 T cell receptor beta chains below, sequenced in a study of Tregs in tolerant kidney transplant recipients. Some clones are missing from TCRdb's copy, which holds only in-frame ones; the method was immunoSEQ multiplex PCR. The sample includes some 250,000 clones, 65% to 85% seen only once; the top ten take 0.5% to 0.65%. The sample consisted of CD4+ T cells from blood. Source of these receptors: a human donor in good health.

This chain uses TRBV5-1 with TRBJ2-5; the match to TRBD2 covers 9 bases. Germline CDR1 SGHRS, CDR2 YFSETQ. The V and J ends lost 3 bases and 5 bases, in that order; junction bases with no gene match: 17. The CDR3 spans 18 residues. In DNA form, the CDR3 reads TGCGCCAGCAGCTCGCCACTACTAGCGGGCGGACCAGGGGAGACCCAGTACTTC. Amino acids: CASSSPLLAGGPGETQYF.

The V call is TRBV5-8, the J call TRBJ1-4, with D perhaps TRBD1 (5 bases). Trimming removed 6 bases from V and 2 bases from J, with 20 bases in between. The CDR3 sequence is 17 residues long. Germline CDR1 and CDR2: SGHTS and YDEGEE. For the CDR3, the DNA is TGTGCCAGCAACCCCCGCACAGGCTTGCGGACTAATGAAAAACTGTTTTTT. Amino acid sequence: CASNPRTGLRTNEKLFF. The full variable domain, completed using reference TRBV5-8 and TRBJ1-4, is EAGVTQSPTHLIKTRGQQATLRCSPISGHTSVYWYQQALGLGLQFLLWYDEGEERNRGNFPPRFSGRQFPNYSSELNVNALELEDSALYLCASNPRTGLRTNEKLFFGSGTQLSVL.

The CDR3: CSVRLEGFMAFF. CDR3 in DNA: TGCAGCGTTCGCCTGGAAGGGTTCATGGCTTTCTTT. The chain recombines TRBV29-1 with TRBJ1-1, with no clear D. This CDR3 contains 12 residues. Germline-derived CDR1 and CDR2 are SQVTM and ANQGSEA. V gave up 5 bases and J gave up 11 bases, with 18 bases separating them.

This clone was seen more than once but under ten times. The genes are TRBV5-8 and TRBJ1-1; 9 nucleotides line up with TRBD1. V lost 4 bases, J lost 3 bases, and 10 bases stayed unmatched. Germline CDR1 is SGHTS and CDR2 is YDEGEE. The CDR3 has 16 residues. DNA of the CDR3: TGTGCCAGCAGCACCGGGACAGGGTGGTCAGACACTGAAGCTTTCTTT. It specifies CASSTGTGWSDTEAFF.

The V and J genes are TRBV7-2 and TRBJ2-3; 10 nucleotides line up with TRBD2. The germline gives CDR1 SGHTA, CDR2 FQGNSA. CDR3 length: 15 residues. Trimming removed 3 bases from V and 10 bases from J; junction bases left unmatched: 10. The CDR3 nucleotides read TGTGCCAGCAGCTTCCAGCGGGGGGGCCGAAACGCGCAGTATTTT. The encoded protein is CASSFQRGGRNAQYF.

With respect to this clone: The sample holds other DNA sequences that translate to the same CDR3. The chain is built from TRBV11-2 and TRBJ2-3, with D hard to call. Germline loops: CDR1 SGHAT, CDR2 FQNNGV. Trimming cost V 6 bases and J 0 bases, with 10 bases left between them. The CDR3 totals 14 residues. For the CDR3, the DNA is TGTGCCAGCAGTGTGGGCGCGAGCACAGATACGCAGTATTTT. Amino acid sequence: CASSVGASTDTQYF.

The chain carries TRBV6-5 and TRBJ1-3; 8 bases are a match to TRBD1. Germline V gene data show CDR1 as MNHEY and CDR2 as SVGAGI. The CDR3 totals 15 residues. The J segment lost 8 bases and the V segment lost 6 bases, leaving 12 bases of the junction unmatched. The CDR3 loop is CASSRDRRYIYTIYF. CDR3 coding DNA: TGTGCCAGCAGCAGGGACAGGCGGTATATTTACACCATATATTTT.

The CDR3 reads CASSTFTGGDDEQFF. The CDR3 DNA follows: TGTGCCAGCAGTACCTTCACGGGAGGGGATGATGAGCAGTTCTTC. The rearrangement uses TRBV6-1 and TRBJ2-1, with 8 bases identical to TRBD2. In germline, CDR1 is MNHNS, CDR2 SASEGT. Trimming removed 5 bases from V and 8 bases from J; junction bases left unmatched: 11. This CDR3 is built from 15 residues.